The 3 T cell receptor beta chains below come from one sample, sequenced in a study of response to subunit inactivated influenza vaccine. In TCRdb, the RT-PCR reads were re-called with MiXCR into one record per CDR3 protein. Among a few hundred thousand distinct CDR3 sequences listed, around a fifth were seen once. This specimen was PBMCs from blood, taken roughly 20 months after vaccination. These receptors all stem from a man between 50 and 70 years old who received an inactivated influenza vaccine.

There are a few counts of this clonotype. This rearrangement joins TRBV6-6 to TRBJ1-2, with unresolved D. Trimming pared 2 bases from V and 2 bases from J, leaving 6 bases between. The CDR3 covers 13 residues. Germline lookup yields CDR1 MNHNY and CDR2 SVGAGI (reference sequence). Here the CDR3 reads CASSYEMNYGYTF. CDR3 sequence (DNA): TGTGCCAGCAGTTACGAGATGAACTATGGCTACACCTTC.

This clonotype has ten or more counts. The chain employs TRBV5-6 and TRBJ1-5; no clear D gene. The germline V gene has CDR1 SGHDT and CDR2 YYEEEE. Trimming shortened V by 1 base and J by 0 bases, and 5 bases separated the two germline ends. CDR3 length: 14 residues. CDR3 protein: CASSLFGSNQPQHF. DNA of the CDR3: TGTGCCAGCAGCTTGTTCGGTAGCAATCAGCCCCAGCATTTT.

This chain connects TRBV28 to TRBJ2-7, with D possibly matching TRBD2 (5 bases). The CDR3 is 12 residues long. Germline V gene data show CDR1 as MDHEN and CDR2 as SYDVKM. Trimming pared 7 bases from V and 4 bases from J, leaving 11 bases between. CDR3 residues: CASNPGTYEQYF. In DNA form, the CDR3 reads TGTGCCAGCAACCCGGGAACTTACGAGCAGTACTTC.